The sequence of this T cell receptor beta chain was determined in a study of blood T cell repertoires in COVID-19. On the study more broadly: Material from acute and convalescent COVID-19 was sourced from the United States, Italy and Spain.

The CDR3 totals 12 residues. V lost 5 bases to trimming and J lost 8 bases, with 12 bases between them. Original data processing: How many nucleated cells were present was estimated from reference gene primer amplification. The table came from immunoSEQ multiplex PCR; TCRdb's copy has only in-frame clones and leaves some out. That table gives V, J and clone size, and the DNA gave D and trimming. The sample consists of under 200,000 clones, around four fifths of them appearing once. The TCR originated in a woman of 80 years or more with acute or convalescent COVID-19. The source material was peripheral blood. The rearrangement links TRBV12-3 or TRBV12-4 to TRBJ1-2; D is undetermined. DNA of the CDR3: TGTGCCAGCAGTGCCCCGGGGTACGGCTACACCTTC. Its translation: CASSAPGYGYTF.